These T cell receptor beta chains were read from a single sample in a study of shared clonotypes between healthy human individuals. Libraries were prepared by immunoSEQ multiplex PCR; TCRdb keeps only in-frame clonotypes and omits some of them. The data show about 2.1 million clones, around 95% seen once. Sample: naive CD8+ T cells from PBMCs. These receptors all stem from a man aged 18 to 30 in good health. Some clones in this sample may be carry-over from other donors' samples. Both conserved end residues are part of each CDR3. A D gene is named only where the DNA matches it firmly.

. TRBV4-1 CASGLVGELFF
. TRBV6-6 CASSFLGSGPEGELFF
. TRBV10-3 CAISETGYRDEQYF
. TRBV7-3 CASSPPWGEQFF
. TRBV28 CASKVGGENYGYTF
. TRBV5-1 CASSPLGGGKNIQYF
. TRBV27 CASSFGPGTYEQYF
. TRBV4-3 CASSPRYRDSYNEQFF
. TRBV7-8 CASSLTASNYGYTF
. TRBV27 CASSSLDQETQYF
TRBD2 TRBV13 CASSTTGTAGLAGMYQETQYF
TRBD1 TRBV27 CASSLSIRTGLSTDTQYF
TRBD1 TRBV19 CASSTWTGDEQYF
TRBD1 TRBV6-1 CASSGANRGLYGYTF
. TRBV27 CASSLAPLRRPNEQFF
. TRBV7-9 CASSSPRHEQFF
TRBD1 TRBV19 CAISETGDDEKLFF
TRBD2 TRBV12-5 CASGTGTSATDTQYF
TRBD1 TRBV7-9 CASSTRSFTGGENTEAFF
. TRBV7-9 CASRATAGGTEAFF
. TRBV7-9 CASSGIGSPDSLEQYF
. TRBV30 CAWGPANNEQFF
TRBD2 TRBV29-1 CSVPGLARAYNEQFF